These T cell receptor beta chains were read from a single sample in a study of CD8 T cells in Susac syndrome. TCRdb re-analysed the immunoSEQ multiplex PCR reads in MiXCR, keeping a single row per CDR3 protein. The sample holds about 190,000 distinct CDR3 sequences; 93% are singletons and the top ten take 0.095% to 0.12%. The sample comprised CD4+ T cells from PBMCs. All receptors come from a human donor in good health. The conserved cysteine and the conserved F or W are not part of the CDR3 here. The order of the fields is V gene, J gene, clone size, CDR3 protein. Only part of the rows carry a size: once, few, many, or a class if the clone is expanded.

TRBV13	TRBJ2-6	NA	ASSPEAFSGANVLT
TRBV5-1	TRBJ1-2	NA	ASSPQTGTNGYT
TRBV7-9	TRBJ1-5	NA	ASSPTGMYSNQPQH
TRBV18	TRBJ2-5	NA	ASSAGLAGDETQY
TRBV2	TRBJ2-2	NA	ASSKGQGANTGELF
TRBV29-1	TRBJ1-1	NA	SVSRGRNTEAF
TRBV7-2	TRBJ2-7	once	ASSPGETGLIYEQY
TRBV7-9	TRBJ2-5	NA	ASSLAQLSSDLGETQY
TRBV7-9	TRBJ2-3	NA	ASSSPAGADTDTQY
TRBV7-2	TRBJ1-5	once	ASSLQINQPQH
TRBV4-1	TRBJ1-5	NA	ASSPTGTANNQPQH
TRBV15	TRBJ2-7	once	ATSRDYNRGRNEQY
TRBV3-1	TRBJ1-1	NA	ASSQVMNTEAF
TRBV6-1	TRBJ2-3	NA	ASMNRGGEAKTLRDTQY
TRBV25-1	TRBJ2-7	NA	ASSEDFYEQY
TRBV28	TRBJ1-1	NA	ASSLWRQGAIAF
TRBV11-2	TRBJ1-1	NA	ASSSTPTEAF
TRBV7-8	TRBJ2-7	NA	ASSERSASMPYEQY
TRBV5-6	TRBJ2-5	NA	ASSPTPTGLETQY
TRBV5-1	TRBJ2-6	NA	ASSWGLAGALGANVLT
TRBV29-1	TRBJ2-5	NA	SVEARDYQY
TRBV7-2	TRBJ2-7	NA	ASSLTGQSYEQY
TRBV7-2	TRBJ2-6	NA	ASSLDGSGANVLT
TRBV19	TRBJ1-4	NA	ASRVRGKDEKLF
TRBV29-1	TRBJ1-5	NA	SVEPGGGQPQH
TRBV5-8	TRBJ1-6	NA	ASSAQGHSPLH
TRBV20-1	TRBJ2-1	NA	SARGLAGRNEQF
TRBV7-9	TRBJ1-2	NA	ASSRGQIYGYT
TRBV29-1	TRBJ1-3	NA	SVGLGHSGNTIY
TRBV10-3	TRBJ2-5	NA	AISEEGGQLRRETQY
TRBV7-7	TRBJ2-5	NA	ASSLDRQETQY
TRBV5-4	TRBJ2-5	NA	ASSPEYQETQY
TRBV28	TRBJ2-2	once	ASSPWTGTNTGELF
TRBV20-1	TRBJ1-5	NA	SAEGGAGNQPQH
TRBV19	TRBJ2-5	NA	ASSIGGQTQY
TRBV7-2	TRBJ2-7	NA	ASSPQVRGEQY
TRBV28	TRBJ2-1	NA	ASSSLKSGGRHSYNEQF
TRBV12-3/TRBV12-4	TRBJ2-1	NA	ASSPGTNEQF
TRBV5-4	TRBJ2-7	few	ASSFWGQGEQY
TRBV6-1	TRBJ2-3	NA	ASNTDGGPDTQY
TRBV30	TRBJ1-2	once	ACHRDNYGYT
TRBV7-9	TRBJ1-1	NA	ASSSGGPGRPTEAF
TRBV27	TRBJ2-3	NA	ASSFAGGADTQY
TRBV19	TRBJ2-3	NA	ATRDVGTDTQY
TRBV7-9	TRBJ1-5	NA	ASSPDLSNQPQH
TRBV3-1	TRBJ1-1	NA	ASRRQTNTEAF
TRBV7-2	TRBJ1-1	NA	ASSSPMNTEAF
TRBV3-1	TRBJ2-5	once	ASSLREKGGETQY
TRBV12-3/TRBV12-4	TRBJ1-6	NA	ASSLTGGGSPLH
TRBV11-1	TRBJ1-1	NA	ASSTGEKNTEAF
TRBV9	TRBJ1-2	NA	ASSAQGKRGGYT
TRBV2	TRBJ2-1	NA	ASSAFNEQF
TRBV7-2	TRBJ2-7	NA	ASSSSSADHEQY
TRBV3-1	TRBJ2-5	NA	ASSRGTGYQETQY